The subject of this entry is one TCR beta chain. The data derive from a study of T cell responses to AZD1222 COVID-19 vaccine. Assay: immunoSEQ multiplex PCR; the TCRdb copy retains only in-frame clones and omits some. The table shows about 130,000 clones, with about 93% occurring only once. Trimming took 0 bases from V and 4 from J; bases not matched to a gene: 7. Germline loops: CDR1 MNHEY, CDR2 SMNVEV (reference sequence). This CDR3 region has 16 residues. This chain joins TRBV27 and TRBJ1-2; TRBD1 agrees at 8 bases. The clonotype was recovered from an adult in good health. Here the sequenced sample was peripheral blood, taken on day 0 of AZD1222 vaccination. The CDR3 spells CASSLSQGARGYGYTF. CDR3 coding DNA: TGTGCCAGCAGTTTATCGCAGGGGGCGCGCGGCTATGGCTACACCTTC.